This T cell receptor beta chain was profiled in a study of blood T cells in healthy people across ages (dated by TCRdb to 2014 to 2015). Looking at the study overall: Template switching captured roughly one uniquely barcoded TCR beta cDNA molecule per two T cells in model experiments. Age-related changes in TCR beta repertoire diversity were measured in the study by deep sequencing normalized with unique cDNA molecular identifiers. The donors were divided into four age groups: young (average around 15 years), middle-aged (approximately 42), aged (roughly 66) and long-lived (approximately 74). Donors of different ages were randomly distributed across sequencing lanes to avoid experimental bias. For two donors (one aged 18 to 30 and one aged 80 or older), the study analyzed two additional independent replicas of 1 million unique cDNA reads from the same blood draw.

The CDR3 sequence holds 14 residues, the cysteine and phenylalanine included. Only the CDR3 region is kept as DNA, spanning 42 bases read in frame from base 1. V gives up 8 bases and J gives up 1 base, and the segment between their germline ends measures 14 bases. The donors were some 36 Caucasian individuals from Russia, aged about 6 to 100 years, who were systemically healthy. Around 9.8 milliliters of peripheral blood were collected from each donor into EDTA-treated Vacutainer tubes. Ficoll-Paque density-gradient centrifugation was used to isolate PBMCs, with at least 6.5 million per sample. Trizol reagent was used to extract total RNA from the PBMCs, yielding at least 5 micrograms per sample. For every donor, flow cytometry on a PBMC aliquot measured the percentage of naive CD45RAhigh/CD27high T cells. This clonotype was seen many times. Its recognized antigen is unknown. No much larger clone exists at a distance of one base, and base qualities are not known.

What the research found in general, with its limitations: Bulk unsorted PBMC profiling prevented conclusive comparison of naive and antigen-experienced compartments. Observed TCR beta diversity per million T cells fell roughly linearly with age, and a significant reduction was already apparent by age around 40. The percentage of naive T cells measured by flow cytometry correlated strongly with observed TCR beta diversity. Because the CMV infection status of the donors was unknown, age-related changes in expanded clonotypes may potentially have been confounded. Compared with the aged group, the long-lived group had more naive CD4+ T cells, fewer expanded clones and increased TCR diversity, a pattern suggesting age selection. Total diversity estimates from one million sequenced T cells were considered lower bounds and underestimates.

To prepare the library, 5' RACE was applied. The second PCR ran for roughly 6 to 11 cycles and used a J-beta primer mix along with a sample-barcoded 5' primer. A template-switch 5' adaptor carrying 12 random nucleotides introduced a unique molecular identifier onto each TCR beta cDNA molecule. Each sample yielded at least 2.5 million CDR3-containing paired-end reads. All of the RNA was converted into first-strand cDNA using the Mint cDNA synthesis kit, with a TRBC-specific oligonucleotide serving as the primer. Following uracil-DNA glycosylase treatment, all cDNA underwent a first 18-cycle PCR with the universal primers M1SS and BC2_uni_R. The paper's processing steps were these. Normalization of each sample was performed by random selection of 1 million high-quality reads, each carrying a distinct molecular identifier. Instead of being binned into consensus sequences, reads with shared molecular identifiers were discarded. MiTCR, with a Q25 quality threshold and the strictest error-elimination algorithm, was used for CDR3 identification, clonotype clustering and error correction. A nonparametric unseen species model using Euler transformation provided a lower-bound estimate of total TCR beta diversity. TCRdb reprocessed the public reads (quality trimming at Q25 with fastp, clone calling with MiXCR) and kept in-frame beta chains. Each entry is one CDR3 protein sequence, shown with its most common DNA and genes. The V and J calls and clone size are TCRdb's, not the authors'. A total of fewer than 2,000,000 distinct CDR3 sequences appear in this sample, approximately 39% of them only once. The biggest ten clones account for around 23% of the sample.

This TCR was sampled from a human donor in good health. In this chain, TRBV12-3 or TRBV12-4 is recombined with TRBJ1-1, with no confident D gene call. The sequenced sample consisted of blood. The base sequence is TGTGCCAGCTCACTACGGGGAGGGAACACTGAAGCTTTCTTT. Its protein is CASSLRGGNTEAFF.